The rows below give T cell receptor beta chains drawn from one sample of a study of cytotoxic CD8 clonotypes in ibrutinib-treated CLL. The repertoire was sequenced with immunoSEQ multiplex PCR; TCRdb's copy has only in-frame clones and lacks some. The sample has tens of thousands of clones, roughly two thirds seen once. Sequencing was performed on PBMCs, taken before ibrutinib treatment. The source is a human donor with chronic lymphocytic leukemia. The CDR3 runs from the conserved cysteine through the conserved F or W. A D gene is named only where the DNA matches it firmly. Clone size, where shown, is once, few, many, or a class for clones that have expanded.

v_gene: TRBV7-6
abundance: -
len: 13
d_gene: -
j_gene: TRBJ2-3
CDR3aa: CASSFRFADTQYF
CDR3nt: TGTGCCAGCAGCTTCCGGTTTGCAGATACGCAGTATTTT

v_gene: TRBV28
abundance: -
len: 14
d_gene: TRBD1
j_gene: TRBJ2-7
CDR3aa: CASRWWDRPYEQYF
CDR3nt: TGTGCCAGCAGGTGGTGGGACAGGCCCTACGAGCAGTACTTC

v_gene: TRBV2
abundance: -
len: 13
d_gene: TRBD1
j_gene: TRBJ2-1
CDR3aa: CASSVTGYNEQFF
CDR3nt: TGTGCCAGCAGTGTGACAGGGTACAATGAGCAGTTCTTC

v_gene: TRBV7-2
abundance: -
len: 15
d_gene: -
j_gene: TRBJ2-1
CDR3aa: CASSLRDSSYNEQFF
CDR3nt: TGTGCCAGCAGCTTACGAGACAGCTCCTACAATGAGCAGTTCTTC

v_gene: TRBV11-2
abundance: -
len: 15
d_gene: TRBD1
j_gene: TRBJ2-7
CDR3aa: CASSFYRDSSYEQYF
CDR3nt: TGTGCCAGCAGCTTCTACCGGGACAGCTCCTACGAGCAGTACTTC

v_gene: TRBV19
abundance: once
len: 15
d_gene: TRBD1
j_gene: TRBJ1-2
CDR3aa: CASSIGTGGIYGYTF
CDR3nt: TGTGCCAGTAGTATCGGGACAGGGGGGATCTATGGCTACACCTTC

v_gene: TRBV4-1
abundance: -
len: 18
d_gene: TRBD2
j_gene: TRBJ2-5
CDR3aa: CASSQDRGLAGGYETQYF
CDR3nt: TGCGCCAGCAGCCAAGATCGCGGACTAGCGGGAGGGTACGAGACCCAGTACTTC

v_gene: TRBV7-2
abundance: -
len: 14
d_gene: -
j_gene: TRBJ2-7
CDR3aa: CASSPPGTGYEQYF
CDR3nt: TGTGCCAGCAGCCCCCCCGGGACTGGCTACGAGCAGTACTTC

v_gene: TRBV6-4
abundance: -
len: 13
d_gene: -
j_gene: TRBJ1-5
CDR3aa: CASSDSGNQPQHF
CDR3nt: TGTGCCAGCAGTGACTCAGGGAATCAGCCCCAGCATTTT

v_gene: TRBV4-3
abundance: once
len: 17
d_gene: -
j_gene: TRBJ1-1
CDR3aa: CASSQGVGDSMNTEAFF
CDR3nt: TGCGCCAGCAGCCAAGGGGTAGGAGACAGCATGAACACTGAAGCTTTCTTT

v_gene: TRBV6-5
abundance: -
len: 14
d_gene: TRBD1
j_gene: TRBJ1-2
CDR3aa: CASSLAGQRYGYTF
CDR3nt: TGTGCCAGCAGTTTAGCGGGACAGAGGTATGGCTACACCTTC

v_gene: TRBV14
abundance: few
len: 12
d_gene: -
j_gene: TRBJ1-1
CDR3aa: CASSQGGFEAFF
CDR3nt: TGTGCCAGCAGCCAAGGGGGGTTTGAAGCTTTCTTT